This T cell receptor (beta chain) was sequenced in a study of long-term antiretroviral therapy in people with HIV. Study-wide results and limits: Information on adherence, resistance and therapy changes was unavailable.

A word on this clone: Its specificity is not known.

J was trimmed by 2 bases and V by 5 bases; bases with no gene match: 13. From germline, CDR1 is SGHTA and CDR2 FQGNSA. The length of the CDR3 is 19 residues. A v3.0 immunoSEQ assay was performed at survey level. The repertoire was sequenced with immunoSEQ multiplex PCR; TCRdb's copy has only in-frame clones and lacks some. The table has around 40,000 clones, approximately 86% seen once. The chain uses TRBV7-2 and TRBJ2-6; 9 bases line up with TRBD1. Here the sequenced sample was unsorted PBMCs, taken just before starting antiretroviral therapy. This TCR derives from a woman under 30 with HIV. CDR3: CASSHLTGGAGAGANVLTF. The CDR3 nucleotides are TGTGCCAGCAGCCACCTAACAGGGGGCGCGGGTGCTGGGGCCAACGTCCTGACTTTC.